Listed here is a single T cell receptor (beta chain). These data belong to a study of blood T cell repertoires in COVID-19. About the research overall: Spain, Italy and the United States supplied samples that represented acute and convalescent COVID-19. PBMCs, B-cell-depleted T cells, or T cells provided the cDNA or gDNA that made up the material.

Sequencing was performed with immunoSEQ multiplex PCR; in TCRdb, only in-frame clones are kept and a portion is missing. The table includes 150,000 to 200,000 clones, roughly 88% detected once. The study recruited people aged roughly 18 to 95 years across 20 to 30 US areas. Participants' own reports of clinical history determined their cohort assignment. This CDR3 spans 15 amino acids. With 6 bases clipped from V and 3 bases from J, the junction kept 8 bases outside the gene matches. Germline CDR1 reads SNHLY; CDR2 reads FYNNEI. Sequences were obtained from PBMCs or T cells enriched from blood (not recorded which). V is TRBV2 and J is TRBJ2-3, with 8 bases identical to TRBD1. The TCR was taken from a man between 65 and 85 years old who had been exposed to COVID-19. CDR3 coding DNA: TGTGCCAGCAGAGGACAGGGTTTAACGACAGATACGCAGTATTTT. Translated, it gives CASRGQGLTTDTQYF. The complete variable domain, with remaining parts taken from reference TRBV2 and TRBJ2-3, reads EPEVTQTPSHQVTQMGQEVILRCVPISNHLYFYWYRQILGQKVEFLVSFYNNEISEKSEIFDDQFSVERPDGSNFTLKIRSTKLEDSAMYFCASRGQGLTTDTQYFGPGTRLTVL.